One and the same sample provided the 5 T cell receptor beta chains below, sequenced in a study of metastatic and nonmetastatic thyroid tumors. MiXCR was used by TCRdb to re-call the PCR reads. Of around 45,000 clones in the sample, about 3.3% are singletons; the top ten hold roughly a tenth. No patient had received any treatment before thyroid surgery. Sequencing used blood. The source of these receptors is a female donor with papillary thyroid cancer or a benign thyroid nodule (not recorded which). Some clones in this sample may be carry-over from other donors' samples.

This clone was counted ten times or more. The CDR3 nucleotides are TGCGCCAGCAGCCAAGTGGGACTTTACAATGAGCAGTTCTTC. This encodes CASSQVGLYNEQFF. The chain carries TRBV4-1 and TRBJ2-1; D possibly corresponds to TRBD2 (6 bases). The CDR3 runs 14 residues. V was cut by 1 base and J by 4 bases, with 8 bases left in between. The germline V gene encodes CDR1 MGHRA and CDR2 YSYEKL.

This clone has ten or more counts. CDR3 in amino acids: CASRGGQGGYNEQFF. CDR3 DNA sequence: TGTGCCAGCAGGGGGGGACAGGGGGGTTACAATGAGCAGTTCTTC. This chain connects TRBV28 to TRBJ2-1, with 11 bases lining up with TRBD1. After removal of 6 bases from V and 4 bases from J, the junction contained 5 bases not matched to a gene. The germline CDR1 and CDR2 sequences are MDHEN and SYDVKM. The CDR3 totals 15 residues.

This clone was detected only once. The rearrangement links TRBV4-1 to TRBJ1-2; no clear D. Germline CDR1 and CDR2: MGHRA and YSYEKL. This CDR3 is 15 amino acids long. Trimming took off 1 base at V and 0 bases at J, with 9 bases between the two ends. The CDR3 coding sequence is TGCGCCAGCAGCCAAGTTGGCGAAGCTAACTATGGCTACACCTTC. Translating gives CASSQVGEANYGYTF.

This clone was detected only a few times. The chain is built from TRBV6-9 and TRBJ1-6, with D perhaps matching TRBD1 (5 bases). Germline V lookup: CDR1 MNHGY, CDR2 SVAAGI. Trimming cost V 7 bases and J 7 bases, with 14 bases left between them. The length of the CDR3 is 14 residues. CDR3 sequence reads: CASTSQAGNSPLHF. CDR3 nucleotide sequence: TGTGCCAGCACTTCCCAGGCAGGGAATTCACCCCTCCACTTT.

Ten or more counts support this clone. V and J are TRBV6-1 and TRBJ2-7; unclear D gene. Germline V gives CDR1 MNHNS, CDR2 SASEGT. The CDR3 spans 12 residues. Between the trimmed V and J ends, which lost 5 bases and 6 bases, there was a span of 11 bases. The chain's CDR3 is CASSSFIGEQYF. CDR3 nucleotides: TGTGCCAGCAGTTCCTTCATTGGCGAGCAGTACTTC.